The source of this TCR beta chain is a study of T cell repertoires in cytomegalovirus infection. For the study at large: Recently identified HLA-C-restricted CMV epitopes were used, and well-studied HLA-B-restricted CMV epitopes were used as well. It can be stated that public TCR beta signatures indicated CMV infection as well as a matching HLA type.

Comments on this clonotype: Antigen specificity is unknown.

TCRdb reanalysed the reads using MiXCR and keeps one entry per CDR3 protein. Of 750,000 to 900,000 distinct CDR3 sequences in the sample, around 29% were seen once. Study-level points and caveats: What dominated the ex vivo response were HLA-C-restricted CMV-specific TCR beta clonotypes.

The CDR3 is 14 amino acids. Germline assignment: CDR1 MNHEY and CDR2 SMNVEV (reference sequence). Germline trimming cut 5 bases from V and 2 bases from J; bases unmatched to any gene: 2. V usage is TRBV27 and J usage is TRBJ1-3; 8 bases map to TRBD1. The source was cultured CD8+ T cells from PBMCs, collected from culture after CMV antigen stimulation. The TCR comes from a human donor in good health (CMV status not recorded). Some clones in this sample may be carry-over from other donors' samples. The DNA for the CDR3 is TGTGCCAGCAGTGCACAGGGGGCTGGAAACACCATATATTTT. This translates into CASSAQGAGNTIYF.